This T cell receptor (beta chain) is drawn from a study of blood T cell repertoires in COVID-19. The overall study: COVID-19 samples, acute and convalescent, were from the United States, Italy and Spain. Sample material is recorded as cDNA or gDNA derived from T cells, B-cell-depleted T cells, or PBMCs.

This CDR3 contains 18 residues. Germline CDR1 SGHTA, CDR2 FQGNSA. The trim removed 1 base at V and 3 bases at J, leaving 12 bases unmatched. This clone showed up just once. Source study methods: Quantification of nucleated cells was approximated via reference gene primer amplification. Data came from immunoSEQ multiplex PCR; TCRdb stores just in-frame clones and leaves some out. V, J and clone size were drawn from that table, and D and trimming were deduced from the DNA. The data contain 85,000 to 130,000 clones, 76% of them singletons. Enrollment of patients from Seattle took place during active infection, with longitudinal follow-up.

The sequenced sample consisted of peripheral blood. The TCR originated in a man older than 75 with COVID-19, enrolled during active disease. The chain carries TRBV7-2 and TRBJ1-2; 9 nucleotides agree with TRBD1. CDR3 residues: CASSLVGVGTGNDYGYTF. CDR3 coding DNA: TGTGCCAGCAGCTTAGTCGGCGTCGGGACAGGGAACGACTATGGCTACACCTTC.